This T cell receptor beta chain comes out of a study of T cells in Graves' hyperthyroidism and ophthalmopathy. Study-wide results and caveats: Model predictions of ophthalmopathy came a median about six months before onset.

Patients were excluded because of uncontrolled infection, other autoimmune disease, pregnancy or lactation. From roughly 9.2 ml of fresh peripheral blood, PBMCs were isolated. Points on this clonotype: Its specificity is unknown.

Amplification of TCR beta CDR3 regions used RNA as the template. In the first-round RT-PCR of the TCR CDR3, the HTBI primer set was used. MiXCR, applied by TCRdb to the multiplex PCR reads, yields one record per CDR3 protein. The sample includes more than 450,000 distinct CDR3 sequences, roughly 21% of them seen just once. The CDR3 consists of 15 residues. V gave up 2 bases and J gave up 6 bases; unmatched junction bases: 6. The V gene's germline CDR1 is SGHRS and CDR2 YFSETQ. This sequence originates from a man aged 35 to 55 with Graves' ophthalmopathy. The V call is TRBV5-1, the J call TRBJ2-7; 12 nucleotides align to TRBD2. The sample was blood. Here the CDR3 DNA reads TGCGCCAGCAGCTTCTTGACTAGCGGGAGCCGCGAGCAGTACTTC. The encoded protein is CASSFLTSGSREQYF.